These 12 T cell receptor beta chains were all obtained from the same sample, sequenced in a study of blood T cell repertoires in COVID-19. Sequencing was performed with immunoSEQ multiplex PCR; in TCRdb, only in-frame clones are kept and a portion is missing. Of about 55,000 clones in the sample, 85% are singletons; the top ten hold 10% to 15%. The sample taken for sequencing was peripheral blood. The receptor source for this set is a human donor in a cohort sampled during active COVID-19.

V and J are TRBV6-5 and TRBJ2-7; TRBD2 agrees at 7 bases. V trimming: 3 bases; J trimming: 6 bases; junction bases outside the gene matches: 5. The CDR3 totals 13 residues. Germline V gives CDR1 MNHEY, CDR2 SVGAGI. CDR3 region: CASSYGGGIEQYF. The DNA for the CDR3 is TGTGCCAGCAGTTATGGCGGGGGAATCGAGCAGTACTTC.

The V and J genes are TRBV5-1 and TRBJ2-5, with D uncertain. Germline CDR1 reads SGHRS; CDR2 reads YFSETQ. The V and J ends lost 4 bases and 0 bases respectively, with 13 bases between them. The length of the CDR3 is 15 residues. The CDR3 loop reads CASSPQSSDQETQYF. CDR3 DNA sequence: TGCGCCAGCAGCCCGCAGTCCAGTGACCAAGAGACCCAGTACTTC.

This sequence joins TRBV25-1 and TRBJ1-1, with D maybe TRBD1 (5 bases). CDR1 and CDR2 from the germline V gene are MGHDK and SYGVNS. The V end was cut by 4 bases, the J end by 4 bases, with 7 bases between. This CDR3 has 12 residues. Written as DNA, the CDR3 is TGTGCCAGCAGTGGGGGGGTCACTGAAGCTTTCTTT. Translating gives CASSGGVTEAFF.

This clone was seen a single time. The chain uses TRBV25-1 and TRBJ2-1; 8 nucleotides match TRBD1. This CDR3 comprises 15 residues. CDR1 and CDR2 (germline): MGHDK, SYGVNS. Trimming cost V 3 bases and J 2 bases; bases outside gene matches: 3. The CDR3 nucleotides read TGTGCCAGCAGTGACCCAGGGGGCCCCTACAATGAGCAGTTCTTC. It encodes CASSDPGGPYNEQFF.

The V gene is TRBV19, the J gene TRBJ1-3; possibly TRBD1 for D (5 bases). Germline-derived CDR1 and CDR2 are LNHDA and SQIVND (reference sequence). This CDR3 comprises 15 residues. Trimming stripped 4 bases from V and 2 bases from J, with 12 bases between. The CDR3 bases are TGTGCCAGTAGTACGCAGGGAGGAACTGGAAACACCATATATTTT. Residues: CASSTQGGTGNTIYF. The full variable domain, in which reference TRBV19 and TRBJ1-3 provide the parts outside the CDR3, is DGGITQSPKYLFRKEGQNVTLSCEQNLNHDAMYWYRQDPGQGLRLIYYSQIVNDFQKGDIAEGYSVSREKKESFPLTVTSAQKNPTAFYLCASSTQGGTGNTIYFGEGSWLTVV.

This clone was detected a few times. The chain joins TRBV15 to TRBJ2-1; perhaps TRBD2 as D (5 bases). This CDR3 is built from 15 residues. Trimming took 1 base from V and 4 from J, leaving 11 bases between them. Per germline, CDR1 LNHNV and CDR2 YYDKDF (reference sequence). The CDR3 bases are TGTGCCACCAGCAGAGGGAGTGGACTTTACAATGAGCAGTTCTTC. This sequence encodes CATSRGSGLYNEQFF.

The J gene is TRBJ2-1, the V gene TRBV4-3, with TRBD2 matching 9 bases. The germline V gene has CDR1 LGHNA and CDR2 YSLEER. J gave up 4 bases and V 1 base, and 5 bases lay outside the gene matches. This CDR3 is built from 16 residues. This chain's CDR3 is CASSQAGTSLYNEQFF. In DNA, the CDR3 is TGCGCCAGCAGCCAAGCCGGGACTAGCCTATACAATGAGCAGTTCTTC.

The chain links TRBV28 to TRBJ2-7, with D possibly being TRBD1 (5 bases). The ends were cut back, 5 bases at V and 3 bases at J, with 8 bases in the middle. The germline V gene has CDR1 MDHEN and CDR2 SYDVKM. The CDR3 has 12 residues. In nucleotides, the CDR3 is TGTGCCAGCAGTCCAGGGTACTACGAGCAGTACTTC. Translation: CASSPGYYEQYF.

The rearrangement links TRBV5-4 to TRBJ2-2, with D perhaps TRBD2 (5 bases). The CDR3 extends over 15 amino acids. The V end was cut by 0 bases, the J end by 5 bases, with 11 bases between. Germline-derived CDR1 and CDR2 are SGHNT and YYREEE (reference sequence). CDR3 region: CASSLGGSRTGELFF. CDR3 DNA: TGTGCCAGCAGCTTGGGAGGGTCTCGAACCGGGGAGCTGTTTTTT.

This sequence joins TRBV24-1 and TRBJ2-1, with unresolved D. This CDR3 has 13 residues. Trimming left V 4 bases short and J 3 bases short, with 6 bases between. CDR1 KGHDR and CDR2 SFDVKD come from the germline V gene. The CDR3 DNA reads as TGTGCCACCAGTGAATACAGCTACAATGAGCAGTTCTTC. This gives the protein CATSEYSYNEQFF.

V is TRBV2 and J is TRBJ1-2, with D possibly being TRBD1 (5 bases). This CDR3 is built from 13 residues. The V and J ends lost 6 bases and 4 bases respectively, with 12 bases between them. Germline CDR1 is SNHLY and CDR2 is FYNNEI. In DNA, the CDR3 is TGTGCCAGCAGCGGGGACTCCATCTATGGCTACACCTTC. It codes for CASSGDSIYGYTF.

This CDR3 is CSVGPGLNTRDTQYF. The CDR3 nucleotides are TGCAGCGTGGGCCCGGGACTAAATACTCGCGATACGCAGTATTTT. V and J are TRBV29-1 and TRBJ2-3, with 7 positions matching TRBD2. In germline, CDR1 is SQVTM, CDR2 ANQGSEA. This CDR3 has 15 residues. With V trimmed by 6 bases and J by 6 bases, 15 bases remained unmatched.